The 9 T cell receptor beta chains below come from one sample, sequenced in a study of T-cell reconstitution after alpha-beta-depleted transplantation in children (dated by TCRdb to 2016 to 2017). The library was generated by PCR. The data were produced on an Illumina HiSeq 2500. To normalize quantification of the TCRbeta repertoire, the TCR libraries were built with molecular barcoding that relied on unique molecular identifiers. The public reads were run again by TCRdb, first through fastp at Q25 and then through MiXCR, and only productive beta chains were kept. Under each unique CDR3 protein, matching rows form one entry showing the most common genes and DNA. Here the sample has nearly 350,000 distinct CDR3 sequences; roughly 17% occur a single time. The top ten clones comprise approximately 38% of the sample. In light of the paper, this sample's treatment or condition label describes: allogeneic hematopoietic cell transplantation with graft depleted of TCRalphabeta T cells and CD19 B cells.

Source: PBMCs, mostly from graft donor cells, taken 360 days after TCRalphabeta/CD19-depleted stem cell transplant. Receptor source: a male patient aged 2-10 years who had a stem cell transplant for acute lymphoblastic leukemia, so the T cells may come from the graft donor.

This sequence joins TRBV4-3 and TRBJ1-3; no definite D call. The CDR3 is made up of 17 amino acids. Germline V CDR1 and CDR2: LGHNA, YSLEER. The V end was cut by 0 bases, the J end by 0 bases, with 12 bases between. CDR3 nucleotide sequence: TGCGCCAGCAGCCAAGATACCGGCATCAGCTCTGGAAACACCATATATTTT. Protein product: CASSQDTGISSGNTIYF.

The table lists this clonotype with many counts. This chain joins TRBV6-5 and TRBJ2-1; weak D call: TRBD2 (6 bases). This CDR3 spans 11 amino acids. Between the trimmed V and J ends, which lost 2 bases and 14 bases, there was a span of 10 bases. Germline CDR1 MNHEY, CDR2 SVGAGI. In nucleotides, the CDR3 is TGTGCCAGCAGTTACAGGCGGAGGGAGTTCTTC. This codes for CASSYRRREFF.

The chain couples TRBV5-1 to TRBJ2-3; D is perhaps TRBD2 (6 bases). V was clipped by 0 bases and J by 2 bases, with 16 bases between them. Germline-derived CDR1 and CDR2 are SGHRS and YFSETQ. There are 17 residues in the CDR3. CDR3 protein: CASSLAPPGASTDTQYF. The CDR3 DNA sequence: TGCGCCAGCAGCTTGGCGCCACCGGGAGCTTCCACAGATACGCAGTATTTT.

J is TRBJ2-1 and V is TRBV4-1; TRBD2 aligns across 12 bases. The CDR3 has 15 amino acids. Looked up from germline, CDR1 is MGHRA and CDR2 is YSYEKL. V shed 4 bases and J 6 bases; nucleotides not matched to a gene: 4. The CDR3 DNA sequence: TGCGCCAGCAGCCGAGGACTAGCGGGACTCAATGAGCAGTTCTTC. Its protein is CASSRGLAGLNEQFF.

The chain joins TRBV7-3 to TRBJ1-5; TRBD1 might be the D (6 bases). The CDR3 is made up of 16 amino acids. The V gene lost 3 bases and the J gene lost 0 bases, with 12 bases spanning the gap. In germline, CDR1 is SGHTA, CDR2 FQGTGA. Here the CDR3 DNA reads TGTGCCAGCAGCTTGAGGGACACCGATAGCAATCAGCCCCAGCATTTT. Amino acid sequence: CASSLRDTDSNQPQHF.

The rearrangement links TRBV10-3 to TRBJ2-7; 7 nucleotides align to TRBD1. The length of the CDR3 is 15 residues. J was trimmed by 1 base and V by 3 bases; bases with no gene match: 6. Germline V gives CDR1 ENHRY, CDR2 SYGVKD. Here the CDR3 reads CAISEPDRVSYEQYF. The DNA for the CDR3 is TGTGCCATCAGTGAACCCGACAGGGTATCCTACGAGCAGTACTTC.

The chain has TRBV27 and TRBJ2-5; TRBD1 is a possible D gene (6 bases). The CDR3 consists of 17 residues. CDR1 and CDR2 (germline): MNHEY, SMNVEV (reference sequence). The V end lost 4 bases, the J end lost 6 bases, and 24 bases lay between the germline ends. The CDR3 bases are TGTGCCAGCAGTTCCCTTACCGCCCCTGCCTGGGGGCAGACCCAGTACTTC. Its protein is CASSSLTAPAWGQTQYF.

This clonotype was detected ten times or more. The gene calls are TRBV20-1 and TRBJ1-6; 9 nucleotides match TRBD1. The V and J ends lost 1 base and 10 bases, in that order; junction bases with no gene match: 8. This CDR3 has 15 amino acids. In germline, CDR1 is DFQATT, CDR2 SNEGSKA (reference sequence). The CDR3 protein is CSARVGTGYGSPLHF. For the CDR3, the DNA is TGCAGTGCTAGAGTGGGGACAGGGTATGGCTCACCCCTCCACTTT.

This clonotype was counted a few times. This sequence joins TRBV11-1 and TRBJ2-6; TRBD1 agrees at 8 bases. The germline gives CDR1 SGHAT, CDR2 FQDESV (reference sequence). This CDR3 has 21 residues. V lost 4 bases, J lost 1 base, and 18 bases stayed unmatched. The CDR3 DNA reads TGTGCCAGCAGCTCCCTAACAGGGGCAGGGGGCGCGGGATCTGGGGCCAACGTCCTGACTTTC. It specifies CASSSLTGAGGAGSGANVLTF.